The clone carrying this TCR beta chain was recorded many times. The antigen is not known. Each CDR3 protein is one row after TCRdb ran MiXCR on the 5' RACE reads. In the table there are hundreds of thousands of distinct CDR3 sequences, less than 7% of which are singletons. This sample stems from a study of identical twins. Study findings and constraints: Excess twin sharing in beta out-of-frame sequences was weaker.

Germline loops: CDR1 MNHEY, CDR2 SVGEGT. Trimming shortened V by 8 bases and J by 3 bases, and 14 bases separated the two germline ends. The CDR3 totals 13 residues. This chain links TRBV6-2 or TRBV6-3 with TRBJ2-7; D remains ambiguous. The sequenced sample was naive T cells sorted from blood. This clonotype originated in a man aged 18 to 29 in good health. CDR3 residues: CASSGSNFYEQYV. The DNA for the CDR3 is TGTGCCAGCTCTGGCTCGAATTTCTACGAGCAGTACGTC.